This is a list of T cell receptor beta chains from one sample in a study of monozygotic twins with inflammatory bowel disease. From its re-call of the 5' RACE reads, TCRdb lists each CDR3 protein once, without DNA. In all, the sample yields about 300,000 distinct CDR3 sequences. The sample taken for sequencing was blood. The receptor source for this set is a human donor with ulcerative colitis or Crohn's disease, or a healthy co-twin of an affected twin (not recorded which). The CDR3 runs from the conserved cysteine through the conserved F or W.

cdr3_length,v_call,j_call,cdr3_aa
16,TRBV20-1,TRBJ1-5,CSASDRGPFSNQPQHF
14,TRBV28,TRBJ2-3,CASTDSGAGDTQYF
15,TRBV9,TRBJ1-5,CASSVGWGGLQPQHF
15,TRBV27,TRBJ1-4,CASSSYSATNEKLFF
17,TRBV27,TRBJ2-3,CASSSPRGGGGTDTQYF
13,TRBV9,TRBJ2-7,CASSVGPASEQYF
14,TRBV4-1,TRBJ2-1,CASSQGVTGNEQFF
13,TRBV20-1,TRBJ2-4,CSASGLAKNIQYF
16,TRBV28,TRBJ2-3,CASSLVERGGTDTQYF
13,TRBV3-1,TRBJ2-1,CASSQEARDEQFF
14,TRBV25-1,TRBJ2-3,CASREWTSSDTQYF
11,TRBV10-3,TRBJ1-1,CAISADTEAFF
14,TRBV6-6,TRBJ2-7,CASSYSPGAYEQYF
14,TRBV7-6,TRBJ2-1,CASSLGRVYNEQFF
14,TRBV7-6,TRBJ2-7,CASSQGATPYEQYF
15,TRBV10-3,TRBJ2-3,CAISEDRVGTDTQYF
15,TRBV7-8,TRBJ2-1,CASAREKGTSHEQFF
16,TRBV6-1,TRBJ1-6,CASSRRVTGDNSPLHF
15,TRBV13,TRBJ2-7,CASSLDQGRTYEQYF
14,TRBV6-4,TRBJ2-7,CASSASGGAYEQYF
16,TRBV6-1,TRBJ1-5,CASSERTVYSNQPQHF
18,TRBV12-3/TRBV12-4,TRBJ2-7,CASSSSLRRGRLVYEQYF
15,TRBV5-5,TRBJ1-3,CASSLAPLSGNTIYF
13,TRBV7-8,TRBJ2-7,CASSFSRGNGEYF
14,TRBV6-6,TRBJ2-2,CASSYSGVTGELFF
13,TRBV29-1,TRBJ2-7,CSVEGGVMGEQYF
14,TRBV20-1,TRBJ2-7,CSARRRYYSYEQYF
13,TRBV24-1,TRBJ1-3,CAVGDSVGNTIYF
16,TRBV12-3/TRBV12-4,TRBJ2-7,CASSPLLAGSPYEQYF
16,TRBV4-3,TRBJ1-4,CASSQGAAHTNEKLFF
14,TRBV30,TRBJ2-1,CAWVSGGWYNEQFF
12,TRBV7-2,TRBJ2-1,CASSLQGVAAFF
15,TRBV7-6,TRBJ2-7,CASSDRDSPSYEQYF
13,TRBV6-6,TRBJ1-6,CASRGTVSSPLHF
14,TRBV21-1,TRBJ2-7,CASSLNGQTYEQYF
12,TRBV5-4,TRBJ2-7,CASTPAFGEQYF
16,TRBV4-3,TRBJ2-6,CASSQDQGAGANVLTF
14,TRBV12-3/TRBV12-4,TRBJ1-1,CASSLRVGYTEAFF
15,TRBV6-1,TRBJ1-5,CASSTGGGGNQPQHF